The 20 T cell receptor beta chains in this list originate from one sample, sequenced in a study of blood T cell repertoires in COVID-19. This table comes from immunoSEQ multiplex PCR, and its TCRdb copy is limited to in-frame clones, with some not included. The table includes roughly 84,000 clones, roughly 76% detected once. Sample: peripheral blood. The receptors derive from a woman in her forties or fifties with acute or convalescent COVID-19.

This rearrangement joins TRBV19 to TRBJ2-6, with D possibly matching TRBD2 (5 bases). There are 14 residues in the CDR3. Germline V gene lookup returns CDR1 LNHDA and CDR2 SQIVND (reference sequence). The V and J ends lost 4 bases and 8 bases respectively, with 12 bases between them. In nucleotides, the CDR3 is TGTGCCAGTAGTAGACCGGCCGGGACCAACGTCCTGACTTTC. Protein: CASSRPAGTNVLTF.

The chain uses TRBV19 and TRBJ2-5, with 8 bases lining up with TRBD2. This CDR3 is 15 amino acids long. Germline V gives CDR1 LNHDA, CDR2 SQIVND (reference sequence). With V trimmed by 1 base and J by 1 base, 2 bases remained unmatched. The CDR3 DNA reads TGTGCCAGTAGTATAGTTAGCGGGGCCCAAGAGACCCAGTACTTC. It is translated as CASSIVSGAQETQYF.

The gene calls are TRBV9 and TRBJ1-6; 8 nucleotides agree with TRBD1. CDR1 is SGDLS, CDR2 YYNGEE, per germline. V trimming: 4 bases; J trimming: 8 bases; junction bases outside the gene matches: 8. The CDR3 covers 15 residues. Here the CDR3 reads CASSPSQGAYSPLHF. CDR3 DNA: TGTGCCAGCAGCCCTTCCCAGGGGGCTTATTCACCCCTCCACTTT.

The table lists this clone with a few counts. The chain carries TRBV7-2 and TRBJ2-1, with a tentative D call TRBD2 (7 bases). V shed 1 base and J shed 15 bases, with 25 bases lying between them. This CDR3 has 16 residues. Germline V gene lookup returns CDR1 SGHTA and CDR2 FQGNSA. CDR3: CASSLGPGPAGEGRFF. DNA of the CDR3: TGTGCCAGCAGCTTAGGCCCGGGACCGGCAGGGGAGGGTCGGTTCTTC.

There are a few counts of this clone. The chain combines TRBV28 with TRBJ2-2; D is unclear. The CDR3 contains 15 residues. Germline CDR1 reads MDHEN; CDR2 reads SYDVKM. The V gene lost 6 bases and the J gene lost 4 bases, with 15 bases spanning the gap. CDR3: CASRPTPAGTGELFF. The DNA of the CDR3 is TGTGCCAGCAGACCGACACCCGCTGGCACCGGGGAGCTGTTTTTT.

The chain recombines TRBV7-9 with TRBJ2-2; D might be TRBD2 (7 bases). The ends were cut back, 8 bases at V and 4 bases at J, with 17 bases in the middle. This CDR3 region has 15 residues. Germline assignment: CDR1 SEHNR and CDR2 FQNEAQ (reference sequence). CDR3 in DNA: TGTGCCAGCTCCTTAGACGCGGGGGCCACCGGGGAGCTGTTTTTT. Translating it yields CASSLDAGATGELFF.

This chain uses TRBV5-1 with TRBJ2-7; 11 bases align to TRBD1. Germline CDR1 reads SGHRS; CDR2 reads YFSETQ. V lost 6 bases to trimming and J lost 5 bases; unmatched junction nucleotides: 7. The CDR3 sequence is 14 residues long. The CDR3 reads CASTRDRGLHEQYF. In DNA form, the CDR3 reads TGCGCCAGCACCAGGGACAGGGGGTTACACGAGCAGTACTTC.

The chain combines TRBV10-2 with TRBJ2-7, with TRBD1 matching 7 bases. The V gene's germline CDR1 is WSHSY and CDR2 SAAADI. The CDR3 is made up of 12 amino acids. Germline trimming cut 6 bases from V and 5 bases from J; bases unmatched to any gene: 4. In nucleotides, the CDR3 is TGCGCCAGCAGACTCGGACAGGACGAGCAGTACTTC. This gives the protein CASRLGQDEQYF.

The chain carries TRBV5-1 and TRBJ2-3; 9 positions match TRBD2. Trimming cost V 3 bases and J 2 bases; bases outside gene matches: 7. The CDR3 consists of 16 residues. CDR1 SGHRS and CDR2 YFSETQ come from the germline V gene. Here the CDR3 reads CASSSSTSGNTDTQYF. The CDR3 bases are TGCGCCAGCAGCTCCTCGACTAGCGGAAACACAGATACGCAGTATTTT.

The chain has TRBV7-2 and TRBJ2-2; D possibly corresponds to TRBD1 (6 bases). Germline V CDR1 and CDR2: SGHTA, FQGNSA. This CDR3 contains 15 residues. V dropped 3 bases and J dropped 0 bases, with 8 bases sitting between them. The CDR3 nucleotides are TGTGCCAGCAGCTTTAACAGGGCGAACACCGGGGAGCTGTTTTTT. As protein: CASSFNRANTGELFF.

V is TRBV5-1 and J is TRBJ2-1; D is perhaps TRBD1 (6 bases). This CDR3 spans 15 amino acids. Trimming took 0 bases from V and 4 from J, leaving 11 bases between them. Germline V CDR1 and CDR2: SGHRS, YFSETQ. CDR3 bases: TGCGCCAGCAGCTTGGCCGGAGGACAGTACAATGAGCAGTTCTTC. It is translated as CASSLAGGQYNEQFF.

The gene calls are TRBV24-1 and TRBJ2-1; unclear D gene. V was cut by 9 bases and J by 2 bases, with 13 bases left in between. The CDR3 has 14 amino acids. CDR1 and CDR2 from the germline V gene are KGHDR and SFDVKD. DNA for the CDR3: TGTGCCACCCTAGGAGAGGATCCCTACAATGAGCAGTTCTTC. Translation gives CATLGEDPYNEQFF.

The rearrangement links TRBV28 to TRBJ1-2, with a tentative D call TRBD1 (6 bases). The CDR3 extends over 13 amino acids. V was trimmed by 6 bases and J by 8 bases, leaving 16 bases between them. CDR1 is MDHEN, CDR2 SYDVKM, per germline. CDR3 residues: CASSSQGWLGYTF. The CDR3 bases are TGTGCCAGCAGCTCACAGGGATGGTTGGGCTACACCTTC.

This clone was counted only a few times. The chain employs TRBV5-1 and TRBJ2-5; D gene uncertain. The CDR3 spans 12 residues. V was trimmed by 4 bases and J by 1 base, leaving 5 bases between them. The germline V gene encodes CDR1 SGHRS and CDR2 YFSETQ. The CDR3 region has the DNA TGCGCCAGCAGCGGCAGCCAAGAGACCCAGTACTTC. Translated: CASSGSQETQYF.

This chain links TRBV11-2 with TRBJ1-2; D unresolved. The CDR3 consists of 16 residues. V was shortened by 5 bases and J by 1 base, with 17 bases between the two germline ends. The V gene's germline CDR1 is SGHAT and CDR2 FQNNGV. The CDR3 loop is CASSLGRRGLNYGYTF. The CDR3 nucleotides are TGTGCCAGCAGCCTGGGGAGGAGAGGGCTTAACTATGGCTACACCTTC.

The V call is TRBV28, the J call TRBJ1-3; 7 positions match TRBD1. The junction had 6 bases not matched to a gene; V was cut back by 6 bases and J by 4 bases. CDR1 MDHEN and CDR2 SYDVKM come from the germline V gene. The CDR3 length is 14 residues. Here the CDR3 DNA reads TGTGCCAGCAGCGAGACAGGGAGAGGAAACACCATATATTTT. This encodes CASSETGRGNTIYF.

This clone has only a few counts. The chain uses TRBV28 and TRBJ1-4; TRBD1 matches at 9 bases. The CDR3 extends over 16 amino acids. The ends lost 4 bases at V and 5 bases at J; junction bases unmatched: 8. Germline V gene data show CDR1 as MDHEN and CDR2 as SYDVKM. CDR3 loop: CASSYTPGQGNEKLFF. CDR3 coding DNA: TGTGCCAGCAGTTACACCCCGGGACAGGGAAATGAAAAACTGTTTTTT.

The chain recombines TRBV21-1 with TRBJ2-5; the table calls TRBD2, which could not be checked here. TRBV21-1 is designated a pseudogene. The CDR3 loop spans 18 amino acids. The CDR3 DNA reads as TGTGCCAGCAGCAAAGATGTTTTTGTAGCGGGGCCCCAAGAGACCCAGTACTTC. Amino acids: CASSKDVFVAGPQETQYF.

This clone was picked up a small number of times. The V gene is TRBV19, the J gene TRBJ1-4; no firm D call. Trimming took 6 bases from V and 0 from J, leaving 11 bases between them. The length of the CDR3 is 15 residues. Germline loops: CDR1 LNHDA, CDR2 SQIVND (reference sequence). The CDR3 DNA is TGTGCCAGTAGCCTGCGCCATACAACTAATGAAAAACTGTTTTTT. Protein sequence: CASSLRHTTNEKLFF.

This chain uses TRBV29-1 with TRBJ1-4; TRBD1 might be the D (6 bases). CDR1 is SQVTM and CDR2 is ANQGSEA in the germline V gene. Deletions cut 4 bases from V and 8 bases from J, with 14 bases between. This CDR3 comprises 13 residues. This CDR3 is CSVGDTSSEKLFF. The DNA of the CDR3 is TGCAGCGTTGGGGACACCTCGAGCGAAAAACTGTTTTTT.